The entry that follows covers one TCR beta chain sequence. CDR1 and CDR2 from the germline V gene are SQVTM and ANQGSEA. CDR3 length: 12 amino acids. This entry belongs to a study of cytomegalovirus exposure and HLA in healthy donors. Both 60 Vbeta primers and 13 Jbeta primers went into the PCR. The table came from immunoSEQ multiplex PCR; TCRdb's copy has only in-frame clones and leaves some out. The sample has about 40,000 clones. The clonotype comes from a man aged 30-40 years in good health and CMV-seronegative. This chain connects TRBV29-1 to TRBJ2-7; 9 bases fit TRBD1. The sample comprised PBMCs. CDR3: CKHNRGPYEQYF. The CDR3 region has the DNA TGCAAGCATAACAGGGGGCCCTACGAGCAGTACTTC.